This TCR beta chain was sequenced during a study of T cell responses to AZD1222 COVID-19 vaccine. Study-level results: Donors in the cohort were predominantly white British and more often female, and clonal diversity was possibly underestimated. In the spike-specific TCR repertoire, nearly half reportedly target unmutated variant regions.

For this clone: Its specificity is not known.

V gave up 4 bases and J gave up 9 bases, with 10 bases separating them. The CDR3 runs 13 residues. The V gene's germline CDR1 is MRHNA and CDR2 SNTAGT. Libraries were prepared by immunoSEQ multiplex PCR; TCRdb keeps only in-frame clonotypes and omits some of them. The sample holds more than 150,000 clones; approximately 87% are singletons and the top ten take 8% to 10%. The receptor was isolated from an adult who received the AZD1222 COVID-19 vaccine. The sample in question was peripheral blood, obtained 28 days after the second AZD1222 dose. The chain joins TRBV6-4 to TRBJ1-6; tentative D call: TRBD1 (5 bases). The CDR3 DNA reads TGTGCCAGCAGTGTAGACAGCATTTCACCCCTCCACTTT. It specifies CASSVDSISPLHF.